This TCR beta chain was profiled in a study of T cells in Graves' hyperthyroidism and ophthalmopathy. Per germline, CDR1 SEHNR and CDR2 FQNEAQ (reference sequence). This CDR3 comprises 14 residues. V was pared by 5 bases and J by 7 bases, with 17 bases between. Graves' hyperthyroidism is called stable when ophthalmopathy does not progress within 18 months. TCR beta CDR3 regions were amplified from RNA. Primed by the HTBI set, a first-round RT-PCR was run on the TCR CDR3. TCRdb fed the multiplex PCR reads into MiXCR, producing one record per CDR3 protein. The sample lists more than 650,000 distinct CDR3 sequences, 12% to 15% occurring once.

This chain links TRBV7-9 with TRBJ1-2; D ambiguous. The specimen sequenced was blood. The TCR comes from a young woman with Graves' hyperthyroidism. Here the CDR3 reads CASSNPGGSSGYTF. The CDR3 coding sequence is TGTGCCAGCAGCAACCCGGGAGGGTCCTCTGGCTACACCTTC.